This T cell receptor beta chain was found in a study of T cell changes during pregnancy in multiple sclerosis (dated by TCRdb to between 2018 and 2021). Background for the entire study: The study looked at changes in the T cell repertoire across pregnancy in women with multiple sclerosis.

Libraries were prepared through the immunoSEQ multiplex PCR assay. TCRdb obtained this table from immuneACCESS and retained in-frame rearrangements with V and J assigned. These tables miss some clones; where compared with another copy, unresolved V genes account for less than half of the shortfall, and the remainder is unexplained. The sample data list 40,000 or so clones, and less than 95% of these were observed just once. The ten largest clones capture approximately 9.1% of the sample. The CDR3 contains 15 residues, cysteine and phenylalanine counted. Of all the DNA, just the CDR3 is kept, 45 bases in frame from base 1. V is pared back by 1 base and J by 0 bases, with 7 bases lying between the germline termini. CDR1 and CDR2 were assigned from the germline V gene as MGHRA and YSYEKL. Note on this clone: Its antigen target is currently unknown. Base qualities are missing; no much larger clone stands one base away.

This TCR derives from a female donor with multiple sclerosis, enrolled in a pregnancy study. This sequence uses TRBV4-1 and TRBJ1-3; the best D guess is TRBD1, with 6 bases matching. The sample in question was CD8+ T cells from peripheral blood mononuclear cells, obtained in the first trimester of pregnancy. This receptor carries the CDR3 CASSQGTASGNTIYF. The DNA sequence is given as TGCGCCAGCAGCCAAGGGACAGCCTCTGGAAACACCATATATTTT.